One and the same sample provided the 22 T cell receptor beta chains below, sequenced in a study of post-analysis software for immune sequencing data. The study's findings and limits: Five or six TRBV segments, TRBV5-6, TRBV5-1 and TRBV20-1 among them, were found more frequent in patients than controls.

Unique molecular identifiers had been added to the TCR beta cDNA libraries. A single record per CDR3 protein comes from TCRdb applying MiXCR to the PCR reads. The table has around 770,000 distinct CDR3 sequences, 35% to 55% seen once. Antigens for these TCRs are unknown. The sample was blood. Receptors were obtained from a girl between 10 and 17 years old with multiple sclerosis.

This clonotype has more than one count but fewer than ten. V usage is TRBV3-1 and J usage is TRBJ2-4; the D gene is possibly TRBD1 (5 bases). The germline gives CDR1 LGHDT, CDR2 YNNKEL (reference sequence). Trimming pared 2 bases from V and 7 bases from J, leaving 15 bases between. CDR3 size: 15 residues. CDR3: CASSQPEQGSNIQYF. The CDR3 DNA follows: TGTGCCAGCAGCCAACCCGAGCAGGGCAGCAACATTCAGTACTTC.

The V gene is TRBV7-2, the J gene TRBJ2-1; the D is unclear. The CDR3 loop spans 16 amino acids. CDR1 and CDR2 from the germline V gene are SGHTA and FQGNSA. Trimming took off 2 bases at V and 0 bases at J, with 11 bases between the two ends. The CDR3 region has the DNA TGTGCCAGCAGCTTACAACCCTGGAGCTCCTACAATGAGCAGTTCTTC. This codes for CASSLQPWSSYNEQFF. The variable domain in full, completed from reference TRBV7-2 and TRBJ2-1, reads GAGVSQSPSNKVTEKGKDVELRCDPISGHTALYWYRQSLGQGLEFLIYFQGNSAPDKSGLPSDRFSAERTGGSVSTLTIQRTQQEDSAVYLCASSLQPWSSYNEQFFGPGTRLTVL.

The chain employs TRBV12-3 or TRBV12-4 and TRBJ1-2; no firm D call. The CDR3 extends over 11 amino acids. V was shortened by 3 bases and J by 9 bases, with 8 bases between the two germline ends. CDR3: CASSLGASYTF. In DNA, the CDR3 is TGTGCCAGCAGTTTGGGCGCCAGCTACACCTTC.

The chain is built from TRBV10-3 and TRBJ2-7; TRBD1 matches at 10 bases. This CDR3 has 14 residues. Losses at the gene ends were 6 bases for V and 4 bases for J; bases not matched to a gene: 6. CDR1 ENHRY and CDR2 SYGVKD come from the germline V gene. CDR3 amino acids: CAISAGQGRYEQYF. The CDR3 DNA is TGTGCCATCAGCGCGGGACAGGGGAGGTACGAGCAGTACTTC.

This clonotype was seen a few times. The J gene is TRBJ1-6, the V gene TRBV7-2; 7 bases are a match to TRBD1. Germline values: CDR1 SGHTA, CDR2 FQGNSA. V trimming: 5 bases; J trimming: 7 bases; junction bases outside the gene matches: 5. The CDR3 totals 14 residues. The CDR3 nucleotides are TGTGCCAGCAGCCCGACAGGGAACAATTCACCCCTCCACTTT. Its translation: CASSPTGNNSPLHF.

J is TRBJ2-1 and V is TRBV3-1; D remains unclear. The CDR3 length is 12 residues. Germline lookup yields CDR1 LGHDT and CDR2 YNNKEL (reference sequence). V shed 1 base and J shed 8 bases, with 6 bases lying between them. CDR3 residues: CASSQGAYEQFF. The CDR3 DNA follows: TGTGCCAGCAGCCAAGGAGCCTATGAGCAGTTCTTC.

The chain joins TRBV7-2 to TRBJ2-6; D gene uncertain. CDR1 is SGHTA, CDR2 FQGNSA, per germline. Between the trimmed V and J ends, which lost 0 bases and 7 bases, there was a span of 4 bases. The CDR3 is made up of 13 amino acids. The chain's CDR3 is CASSLAPANVLTF. The CDR3, as DNA: TGTGCCAGCAGCTTAGCCCCCGCCAACGTCCTGACTTTC.

CDR3 loop: CASSGFYEQYV. Written as DNA, the CDR3 is TGTGCCAGCAGTGGCTTTTACGAGCAGTACGTC. The chain uses TRBV2 and TRBJ2-7; no firm D call. V shed 4 bases and J shed 4 bases, with 5 bases lying between them. In germline, CDR1 is SNHLY, CDR2 FYNNEI. The CDR3 is 11 residues long.

This chain connects TRBV20-1 to TRBJ2-7; 7 bases fit TRBD2. Near its end, the DNA agrees better with TRBJ2-5, so the J call may be wrong. Germline V gene sequence: CDR1 DFQATT, CDR2 SNEGSKA (reference sequence). This CDR3 is built from 14 residues. CDR3 coding DNA: TGCAGTGCTGGGTCCGTTGGGGGGGAGGAGACCCAGTACTTC. This codes for CSAGSVGGEETQYF.

The rearrangement uses TRBV5-5 and TRBJ2-1, with 11 positions matching TRBD2. V was clipped by 4 bases and J by 14 bases; unmatched bases: 11. The CDR3 runs 14 residues. The germline V gene encodes CDR1 SGHKS and CDR2 YYEKEE (reference sequence). In nucleotides, the CDR3 is TGTGCCAGCAGCCCCCAGTCCCTACTAGCGGGGGAGTTCTTC. Its translation is CASSPQSLLAGEFF.

This clonotype occurred once. The J gene is TRBJ2-7, the V gene TRBV12-3 or TRBV12-4; D ambiguous. This CDR3 contains 13 residues. V was trimmed by 1 base and J by 7 bases, leaving 11 bases between them. As DNA, the CDR3 is TGTGCCAGCAGTTTAGTTAGCTACAATGAGCAGTACTTC. Amino acids: CASSLVSYNEQYF.

J is TRBJ2-7 and V is TRBV7-6, with a tentative D call TRBD1 (6 bases). Germline CDR1 and CDR2: SGHVS and FNYEAQ. V lost 4 bases to trimming and J lost 5 bases, with 15 bases between them. This CDR3 is built from 14 residues. The CDR3 protein is CASSSRKTGNEQYF. Written as DNA, the CDR3 is TGTGCCAGCAGCTCCCGGAAAACAGGGAACGAGCAGTACTTC.

The chain couples TRBV12-3 or TRBV12-4 to TRBJ2-1, with D maybe TRBD1 (6 bases). V was pared by 6 bases and J by 5 bases, with 8 bases between. This CDR3 has 12 amino acids. The CDR3 DNA sequence: TGTGCCAGCAGGACAGGCCACAATGAGCAGTTCTTC. Residues: CASRTGHNEQFF.

The genes are TRBV7-6 and TRBJ2-7, with 13 bases that match TRBD2. Germline V lookup: CDR1 SGHVS, CDR2 FNYEAQ. The CDR3 is 18 residues long. Trimming took 1 base from V and 3 from J; bases not matched to a gene: 9. The chain's CDR3 is CASSLEPTTSGGFYEQYF. In DNA form, the CDR3 reads TGTGCCAGCAGCTTAGAACCCACGACTAGCGGGGGGTTCTACGAGCAGTACTTC. Using reference TRBV7-6 and TRBJ2-7 for the parts outside the CDR3, the full variable domain is GAGVSQSPRYKVTKRGQDVALRCDPISGHVSLYWYRQALGQGPEFLTYFNYEAQQDKSGLPNDRFSAERPEGSISTLTIQRTEQRDSAMYRCASSLEPTTSGGFYEQYFGPGTRLTVT.

This clonotype appeared a few times. V gene TRBV6-4 combines with J gene TRBJ2-1, with a weak D call TRBD2 (5 bases). Germline V lookup: CDR1 MRHNA, CDR2 SNTAGT. This CDR3 contains 13 residues. V shed 6 bases and J shed 7 bases, with 13 bases lying between them. The DNA of the CDR3 is TGTGCCAGCAGCCACATTCCGGGAAATGAGCAGTTCTTC. This gives the protein CASSHIPGNEQFF.

This clonotype was recorded once. The chain has TRBV13 and TRBJ2-7; D ambiguous. V lost 7 bases to trimming and J lost 1 base, with 8 bases between them. This CDR3 region has 12 residues. CDR1 PRHDT and CDR2 FYEKMQ come from the germline V gene (reference sequence). The CDR3 spells CASTNLSYEQYF. Here the CDR3 DNA reads TGTGCCAGCACCAACCTTTCCTACGAGCAGTACTTC.

The chain uses TRBV28 and TRBJ1-4; tentative D call: TRBD1 (6 bases). In germline, CDR1 is MDHEN, CDR2 SYDVKM. V gave up 10 bases and J gave up 8 bases, with 23 bases separating them. This CDR3 region has 15 residues. The CDR3 DNA follows: TGTGCCATAGCGAACGGACAGTTGAGTAACGAAAAACTGTTTTTT. It is translated as CAIANGQLSNEKLFF.

The chain couples TRBV29-1 to TRBJ1-2, with D perhaps TRBD1 (6 bases). The germline V and J ends were trimmed by 7 bases and 3 bases, with 15 bases remaining between them. The germline V gene encodes CDR1 SQVTM and CDR2 ANQGSEA. The CDR3 extends over 13 amino acids. This CDR3 reads CSAGDPEDYGYTF. In DNA form, the CDR3 reads TGCAGCGCAGGGGACCCGGAGGACTATGGCTACACCTTC.

The rearrangement uses TRBV7-3 and TRBJ1-4, with D possibly matching TRBD1 (6 bases). Germline lookup yields CDR1 SGHTA and CDR2 FQGTGA. This CDR3 has 11 residues. The germline V and J ends were trimmed by 8 bases and 7 bases, with 8 bases remaining between them. CDR3 residues: CASSGAEKLFF. The DNA for the CDR3 is TGTGCCAGCTCAGGGGCTGAAAAACTGTTTTTT.

Details on this clonotype: A read error may produce the germline difference seen at one junction end. The rearrangement uses TRBV6-2 or TRBV6-3 and TRBJ1-2; D remains unclear. Germline loops: CDR1 MNHEY, CDR2 SVGEGT. The CDR3 loop spans 14 amino acids. The chain's CDR3 is CAGSPDASNYGYTF. DNA for the CDR3: TGTGCCGGCAGTCCAGACGCTTCTAACTATGGCTACACCTTC.

The J gene is TRBJ2-1, the V gene TRBV6-2 or TRBV6-3; D remains unclear. CDR1 is MNHEY, CDR2 SVGEGT, per germline. Trimming took off 5 bases at V and 8 bases at J, with 7 bases between the two ends. CDR3 length equals 11 residues. In DNA, the CDR3 is TGTGCCAGCAGTCACGCCCATGAGCAGTTCTTC. Amino acid sequence: CASSHAHEQFF.

The chain carries TRBV7-8 and TRBJ2-7, with D possibly matching TRBD2 (5 bases). The CDR3 is 14 residues long. Germline CDR1 SGHVS, CDR2 FQNEAQ. The V gene lost 6 bases and the J gene lost 4 bases, with 16 bases spanning the gap. The CDR3 loop reads CASSLSTSGYEQYF. CDR3 coding DNA: TGTGCCAGCAGTCTTTCGACAAGCGGTTACGAGCAGTACTTC.